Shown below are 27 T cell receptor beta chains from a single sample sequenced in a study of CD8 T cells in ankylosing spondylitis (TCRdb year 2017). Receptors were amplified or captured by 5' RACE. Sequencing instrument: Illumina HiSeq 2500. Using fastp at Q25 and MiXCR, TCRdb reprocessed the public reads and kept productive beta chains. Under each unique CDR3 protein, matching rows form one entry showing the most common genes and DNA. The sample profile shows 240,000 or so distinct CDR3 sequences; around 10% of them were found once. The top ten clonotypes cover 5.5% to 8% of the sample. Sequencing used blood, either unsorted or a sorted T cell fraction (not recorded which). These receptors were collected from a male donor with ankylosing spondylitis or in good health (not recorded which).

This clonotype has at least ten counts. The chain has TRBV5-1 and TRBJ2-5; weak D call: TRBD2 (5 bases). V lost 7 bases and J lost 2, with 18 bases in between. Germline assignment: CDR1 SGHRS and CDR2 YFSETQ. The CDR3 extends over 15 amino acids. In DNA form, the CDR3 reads TGCGCCAGCGGAGCCACGGCGATAGCGCAAGAGACCCAGTACTTC. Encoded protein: CASGATAIAQETQYF.

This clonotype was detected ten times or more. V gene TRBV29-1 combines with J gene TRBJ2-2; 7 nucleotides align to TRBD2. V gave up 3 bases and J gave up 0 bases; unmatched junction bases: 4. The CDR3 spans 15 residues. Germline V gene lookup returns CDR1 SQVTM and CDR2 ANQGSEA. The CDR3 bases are TGCAGCGTTGAGGTAGCGGGTCCGAACACCGGGGAGCTGTTTTTT. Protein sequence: CSVEVAGPNTGELFF.

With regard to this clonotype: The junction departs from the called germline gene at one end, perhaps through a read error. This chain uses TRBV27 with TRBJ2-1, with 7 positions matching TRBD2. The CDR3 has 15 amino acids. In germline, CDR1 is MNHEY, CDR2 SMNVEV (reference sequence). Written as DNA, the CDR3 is TGTGCCAGAAGTTTAAGTCGGGAGGTCTACAATGAGCAGTTCTTC. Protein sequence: CARSLSREVYNEQFF.

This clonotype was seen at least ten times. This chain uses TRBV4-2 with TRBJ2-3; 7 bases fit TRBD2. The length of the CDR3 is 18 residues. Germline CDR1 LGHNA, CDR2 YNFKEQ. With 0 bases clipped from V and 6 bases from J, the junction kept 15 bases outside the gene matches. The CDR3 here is CASSQDPPGSGTIDTQYF. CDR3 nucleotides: TGTGCCAGCAGCCAAGATCCCCCGGGGAGCGGGACTATTGATACGCAGTATTTT.

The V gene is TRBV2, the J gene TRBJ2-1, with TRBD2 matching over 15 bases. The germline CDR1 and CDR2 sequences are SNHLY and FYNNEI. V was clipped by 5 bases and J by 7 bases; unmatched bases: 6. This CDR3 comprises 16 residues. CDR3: CASSWTSGRAVNEQFF. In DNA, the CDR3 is TGTGCCAGCAGTTGGACTAGCGGGAGGGCCGTGAATGAGCAGTTCTTC.

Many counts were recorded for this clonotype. For the CDR3, the DNA is TGTGCCAGCAGTTACGGGCGGACAGGGTTCTACGAGCAGTACTTC. Protein: CASSYGRTGFYEQYF. The chain has TRBV6-5 and TRBJ2-7; 8 nucleotides align to TRBD1. This CDR3 has 15 residues. Germline assignment: CDR1 MNHEY and CDR2 SVGAGI. V dropped 2 bases and J dropped 3; count of bases not matched to a gene: 6.

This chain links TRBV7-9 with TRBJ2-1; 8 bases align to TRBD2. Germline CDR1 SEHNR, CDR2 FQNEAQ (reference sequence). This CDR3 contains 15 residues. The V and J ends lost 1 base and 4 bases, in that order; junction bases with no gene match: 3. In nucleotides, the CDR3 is TGTGCCAGCAGCTTAGGAGCGGGAGATTACAATGAGCAGTTCTTC. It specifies CASSLGAGDYNEQFF. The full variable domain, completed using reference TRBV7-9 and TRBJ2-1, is DTGVSQNPRHKITKRGQNVTFRCDPISEHNRLYWYRQTLGQGPEFLTYFQNEAQLEKSRLLSDRFSAERPKGSFSTLEIQRTEQGDSAMYLCASSLGAGDYNEQFFGPGTRLTVL.

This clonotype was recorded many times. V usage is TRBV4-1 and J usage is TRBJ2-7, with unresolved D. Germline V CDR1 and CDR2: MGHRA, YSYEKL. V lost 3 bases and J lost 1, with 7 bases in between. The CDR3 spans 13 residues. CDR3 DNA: TGCGCCAGCAGCCAGGCGGCTTCCTACGAGCAGTACTTC. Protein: CASSQAASYEQYF.

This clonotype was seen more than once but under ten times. The CDR3 here is CASRQGARMNTEAFF. CDR3 nucleotide sequence: TGTGCCAGCCGACAGGGGGCTCGGATGAACACTGAAGCTTTCTTT. The chain recombines TRBV27 with TRBJ1-1; 10 nucleotides line up with TRBD1. The CDR3 is 15 residues long. The germline CDR1 and CDR2 sequences are MNHEY and SMNVEV (reference sequence). Trimming cost V 8 bases and J 0 bases; bases outside gene matches: 6.

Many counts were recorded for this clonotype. The CDR3 loop is CATSRGRIRKGGNGYTF. The DNA of the CDR3 is TGTGCCACCAGCAGAGGCAGAATCCGAAAGGGGGGGAATGGCTACACCTTC. The chain links TRBV15 to TRBJ1-2; perhaps TRBD1 as D (6 bases). Germline V gene sequence: CDR1 LNHNV, CDR2 YYDKDF (reference sequence). Trimming stripped 1 base from V and 6 bases from J, with 21 bases between. The CDR3 extends over 17 amino acids.

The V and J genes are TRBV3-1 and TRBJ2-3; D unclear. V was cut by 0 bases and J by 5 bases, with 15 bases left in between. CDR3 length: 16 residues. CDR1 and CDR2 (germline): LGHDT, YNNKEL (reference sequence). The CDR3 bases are TGTGCCAGCAGCCAAGATATAGGAACAGATCGAGATACGCAGTATTTT. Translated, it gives CASSQDIGTDRDTQYF.

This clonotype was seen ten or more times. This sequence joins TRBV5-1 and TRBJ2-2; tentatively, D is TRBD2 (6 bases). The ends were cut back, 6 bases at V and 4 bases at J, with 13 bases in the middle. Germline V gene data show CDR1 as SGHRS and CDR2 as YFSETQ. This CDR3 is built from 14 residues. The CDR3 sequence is CASTLARRTGELFF. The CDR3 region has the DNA TGCGCCAGCACTCTAGCGCGCCGCACCGGGGAGCTGTTTTTT.

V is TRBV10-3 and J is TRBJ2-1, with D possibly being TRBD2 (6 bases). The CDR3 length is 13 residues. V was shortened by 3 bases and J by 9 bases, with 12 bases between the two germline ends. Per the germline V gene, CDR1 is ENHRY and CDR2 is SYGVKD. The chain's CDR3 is CAISEHGTFEQFF. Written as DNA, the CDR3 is TGTGCCATCAGTGAACACGGGACTTTTGAGCAGTTCTTC.

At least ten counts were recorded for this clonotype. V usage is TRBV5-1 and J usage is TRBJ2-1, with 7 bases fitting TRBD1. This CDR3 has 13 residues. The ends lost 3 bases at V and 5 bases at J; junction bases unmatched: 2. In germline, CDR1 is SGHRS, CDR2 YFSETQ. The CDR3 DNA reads TGCGCCAGCAGCTCGGGACAGCACAATGAGCAGTTCTTC. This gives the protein CASSSGQHNEQFF.

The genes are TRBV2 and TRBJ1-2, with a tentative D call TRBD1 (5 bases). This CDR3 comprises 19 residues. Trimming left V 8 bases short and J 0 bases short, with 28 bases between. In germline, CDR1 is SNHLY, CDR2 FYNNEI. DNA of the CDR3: TGTGCCAGCTGTTTAACGCTCCTTGACATCGGGGGAGCTAACTATGGCTACACCTTC. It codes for CASCLTLLDIGGANYGYTF.

The DNA of the CDR3 is TGTGCCAGCAGACGCGACAGGGGAGCAGGCTACACCTTC. It is translated as CASRRDRGAGYTF. V is TRBV7-9 and J is TRBJ1-2; TRBD1 matches at 8 bases. Per the germline V gene, CDR1 is SEHNR and CDR2 is FQNEAQ (reference sequence). CDR3 size: 13 residues. Losses at the gene ends were 6 bases for V and 8 bases for J; bases not matched to a gene: 8.

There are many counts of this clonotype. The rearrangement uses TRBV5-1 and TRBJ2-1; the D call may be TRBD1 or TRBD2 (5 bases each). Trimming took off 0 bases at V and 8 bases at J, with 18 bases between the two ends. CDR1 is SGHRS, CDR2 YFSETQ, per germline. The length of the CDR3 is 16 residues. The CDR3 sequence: CASSLAQTLGVYEQFF. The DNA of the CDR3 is TGCGCCAGCAGCTTGGCCCAAACTCTGGGGGTCTATGAGCAGTTCTTC.

The CDR3 sequence: CASSARPGGGGMAGSTGELFF. In DNA form, the CDR3 reads TGTGCCAGCAGCGCACGCCCGGGGGGTGGTGGTATGGCGGGATCAACCGGGGAGCTGTTTTTT. The V and J genes are TRBV11-2 and TRBJ2-2; 7 bases line up with TRBD2. CDR1 is SGHAT and CDR2 is FQNNGV in the germline V gene. V gave up 5 bases and J gave up 5 bases; unmatched junction bases: 26. This CDR3 is built from 21 residues.

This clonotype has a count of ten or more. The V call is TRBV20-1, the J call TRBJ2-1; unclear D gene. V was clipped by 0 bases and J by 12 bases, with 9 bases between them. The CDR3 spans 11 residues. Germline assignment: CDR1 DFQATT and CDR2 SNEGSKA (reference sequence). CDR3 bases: TGCAGTGCTAGAGATGTAAAGATGCAGTTCTTC. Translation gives CSARDVKMQFF.

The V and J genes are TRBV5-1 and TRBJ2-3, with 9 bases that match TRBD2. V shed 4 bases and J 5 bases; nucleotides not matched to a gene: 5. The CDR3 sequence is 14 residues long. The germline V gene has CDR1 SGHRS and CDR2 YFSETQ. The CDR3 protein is CASSVRGGEDTQYF. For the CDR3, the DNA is TGCGCCAGCAGCGTGCGGGGGGGCGAAGATACGCAGTATTTT.

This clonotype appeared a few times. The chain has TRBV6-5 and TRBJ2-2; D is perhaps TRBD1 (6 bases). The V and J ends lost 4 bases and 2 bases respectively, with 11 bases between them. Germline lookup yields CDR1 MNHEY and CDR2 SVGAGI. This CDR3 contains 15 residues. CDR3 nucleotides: TGTGCCAGCAGTTGGATACAGGGTAACACCGGGGAGCTGTTTTTT. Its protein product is CASSWIQGNTGELFF.

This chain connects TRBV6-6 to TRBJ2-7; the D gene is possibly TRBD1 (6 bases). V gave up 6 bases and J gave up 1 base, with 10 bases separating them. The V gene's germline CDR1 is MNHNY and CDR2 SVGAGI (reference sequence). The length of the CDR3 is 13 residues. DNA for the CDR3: TGTGCCAGCAGCAGGGGCACTTCCTACGAGCAGTACTTC. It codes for CASSRGTSYEQYF.

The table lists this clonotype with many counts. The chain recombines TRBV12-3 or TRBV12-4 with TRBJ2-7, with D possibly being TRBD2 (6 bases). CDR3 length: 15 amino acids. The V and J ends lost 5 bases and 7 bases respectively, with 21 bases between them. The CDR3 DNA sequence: TGTGCCAGCAGTGGATACAAGGGACTCCCTGGGGAGCAGTACTTC. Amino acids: CASSGYKGLPGEQYF.

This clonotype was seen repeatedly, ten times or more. The CDR3 sequence is CASSPRPGSPEDTGELFF. CDR3 nucleotide sequence: TGTGCCAGCAGCCCCCGACCAGGGTCCCCCGAGGACACCGGGGAGCTGTTTTTT. V is TRBV9 and J is TRBJ2-2; D might be TRBD1 (5 bases). Germline values: CDR1 SGDLS, CDR2 YYNGEE. V gave up 4 bases and J gave up 3 bases, with 22 bases separating them. This CDR3 spans 18 amino acids.

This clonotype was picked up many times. The CDR3, as DNA: TGCGCCAGCAGCTTAAGGTCCCGTGAAGACATGCGGAACACCGGGGAGCTGTTTTTT. Amino acids: CASSLRSREDMRNTGELFF. The chain carries TRBV5-1 and TRBJ2-2; D not certain. The V end lost 2 bases, the J end lost 1 base, and 21 bases lay between the germline ends. CDR3 size: 19 residues. Germline CDR1 SGHRS, CDR2 YFSETQ. The full variable domain, its missing parts supplied by reference TRBV5-1 and TRBJ2-2, is KAGVTQTPRYLIKTRGQQVTLSCSPISGHRSVSWYQQTPGQGLQFLFEYFSETQRNKGNFPGRFSGRQFSNSRSEMNVSTLELGDSALYLCASSLRSREDMRNTGELFFGEGSRLTVL.

The CDR3 sequence is CSATRTSENDYNEQFF. CDR3 in DNA: TGCAGTGCTACCAGGACTAGCGAAAACGACTACAATGAGCAGTTCTTC. V gene TRBV20-1 combines with J gene TRBJ2-1, with 9 bases that match TRBD2. The CDR3 is 16 residues long. The germline gives CDR1 DFQATT, CDR2 SNEGSKA (reference sequence). J was trimmed by 3 bases and V by 4 bases; bases with no gene match: 10.

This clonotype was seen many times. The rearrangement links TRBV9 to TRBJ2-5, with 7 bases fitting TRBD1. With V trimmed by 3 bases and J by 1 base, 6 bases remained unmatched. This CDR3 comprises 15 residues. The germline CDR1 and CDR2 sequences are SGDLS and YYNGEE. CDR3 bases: TGTGCCAGCAGCGCCTACGGACAGGCCCAAGAGACCCAGTACTTC. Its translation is CASSAYGQAQETQYF.